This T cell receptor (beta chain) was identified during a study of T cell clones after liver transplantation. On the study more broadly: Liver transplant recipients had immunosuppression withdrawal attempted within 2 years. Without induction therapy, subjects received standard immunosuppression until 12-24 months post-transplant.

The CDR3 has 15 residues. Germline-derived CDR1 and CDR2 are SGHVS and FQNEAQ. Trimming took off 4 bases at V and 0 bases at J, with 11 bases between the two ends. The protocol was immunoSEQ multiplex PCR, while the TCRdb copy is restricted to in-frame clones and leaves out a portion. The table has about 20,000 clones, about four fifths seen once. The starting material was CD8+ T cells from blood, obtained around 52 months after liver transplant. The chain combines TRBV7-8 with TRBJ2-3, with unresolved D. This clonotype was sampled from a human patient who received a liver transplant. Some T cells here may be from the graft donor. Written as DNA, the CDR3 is TGTGCCAGCAGCTCATATATGGCTAGCACAGATACGCAGTATTTT. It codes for CASSSYMASTDTQYF.